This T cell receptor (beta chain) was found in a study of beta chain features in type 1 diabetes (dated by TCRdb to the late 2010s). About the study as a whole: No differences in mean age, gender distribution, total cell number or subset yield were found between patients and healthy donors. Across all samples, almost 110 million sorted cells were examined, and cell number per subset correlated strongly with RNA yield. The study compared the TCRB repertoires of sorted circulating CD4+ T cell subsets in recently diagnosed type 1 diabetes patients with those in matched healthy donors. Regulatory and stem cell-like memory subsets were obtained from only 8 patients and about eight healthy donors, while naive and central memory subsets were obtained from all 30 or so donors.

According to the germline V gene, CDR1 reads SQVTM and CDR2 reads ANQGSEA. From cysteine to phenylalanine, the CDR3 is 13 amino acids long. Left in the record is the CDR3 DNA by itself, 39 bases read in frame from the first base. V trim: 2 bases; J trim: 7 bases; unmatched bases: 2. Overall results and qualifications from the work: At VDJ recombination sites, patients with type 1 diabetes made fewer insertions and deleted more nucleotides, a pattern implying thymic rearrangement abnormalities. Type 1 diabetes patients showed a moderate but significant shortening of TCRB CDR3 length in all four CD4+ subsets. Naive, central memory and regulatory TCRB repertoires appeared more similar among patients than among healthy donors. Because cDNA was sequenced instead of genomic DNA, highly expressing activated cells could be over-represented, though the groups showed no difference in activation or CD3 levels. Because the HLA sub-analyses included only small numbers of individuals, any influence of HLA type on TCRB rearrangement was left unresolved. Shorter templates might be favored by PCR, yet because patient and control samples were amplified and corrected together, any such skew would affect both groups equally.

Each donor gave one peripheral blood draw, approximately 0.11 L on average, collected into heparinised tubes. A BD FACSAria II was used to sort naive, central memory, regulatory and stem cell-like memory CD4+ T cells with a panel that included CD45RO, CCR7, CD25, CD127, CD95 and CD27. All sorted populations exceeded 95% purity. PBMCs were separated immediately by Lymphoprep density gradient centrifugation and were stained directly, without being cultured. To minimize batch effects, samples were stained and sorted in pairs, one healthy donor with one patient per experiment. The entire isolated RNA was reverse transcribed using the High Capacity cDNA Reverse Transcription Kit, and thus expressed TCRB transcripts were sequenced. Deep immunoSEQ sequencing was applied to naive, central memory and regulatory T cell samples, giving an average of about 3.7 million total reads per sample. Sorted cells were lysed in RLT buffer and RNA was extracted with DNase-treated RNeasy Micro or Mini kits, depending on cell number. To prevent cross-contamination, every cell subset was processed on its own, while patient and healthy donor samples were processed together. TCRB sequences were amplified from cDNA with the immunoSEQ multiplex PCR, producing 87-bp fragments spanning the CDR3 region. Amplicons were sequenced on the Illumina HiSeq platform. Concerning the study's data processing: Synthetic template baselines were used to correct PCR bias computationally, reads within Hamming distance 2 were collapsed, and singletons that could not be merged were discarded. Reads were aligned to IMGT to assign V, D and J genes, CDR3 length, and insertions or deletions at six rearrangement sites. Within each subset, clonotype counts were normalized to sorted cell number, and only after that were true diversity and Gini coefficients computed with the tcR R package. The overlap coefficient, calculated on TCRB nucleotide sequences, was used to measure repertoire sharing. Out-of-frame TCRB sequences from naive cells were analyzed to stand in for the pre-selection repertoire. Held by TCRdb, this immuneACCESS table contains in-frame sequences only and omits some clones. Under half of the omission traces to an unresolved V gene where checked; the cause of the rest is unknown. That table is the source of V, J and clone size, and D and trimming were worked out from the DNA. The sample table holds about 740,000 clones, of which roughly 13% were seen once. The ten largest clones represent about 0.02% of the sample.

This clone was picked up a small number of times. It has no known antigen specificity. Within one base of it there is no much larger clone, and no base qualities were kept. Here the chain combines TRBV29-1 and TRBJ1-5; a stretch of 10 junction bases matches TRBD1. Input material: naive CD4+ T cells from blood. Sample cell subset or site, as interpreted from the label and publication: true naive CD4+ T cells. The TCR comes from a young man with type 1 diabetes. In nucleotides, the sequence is TGCAGCGTTGAAAGGGACAGGGGACAGCCCCAGCATTTT. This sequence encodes CSVERDRGQPQHF.